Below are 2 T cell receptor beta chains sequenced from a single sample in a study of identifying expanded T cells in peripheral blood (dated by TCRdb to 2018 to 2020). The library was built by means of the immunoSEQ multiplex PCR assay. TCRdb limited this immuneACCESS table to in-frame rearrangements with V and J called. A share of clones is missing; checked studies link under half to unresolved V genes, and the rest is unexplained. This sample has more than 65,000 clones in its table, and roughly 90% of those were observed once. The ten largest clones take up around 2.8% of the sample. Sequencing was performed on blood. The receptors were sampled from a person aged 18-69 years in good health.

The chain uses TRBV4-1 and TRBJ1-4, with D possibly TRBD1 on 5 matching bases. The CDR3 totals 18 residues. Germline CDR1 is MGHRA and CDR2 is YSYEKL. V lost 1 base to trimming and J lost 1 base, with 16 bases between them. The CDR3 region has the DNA TGCGCCAGCAGCCAAGTCTTGGCAGGGATTAAAACTAATGAAAAACTGTTTTTT. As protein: CASSQVLAGIKTNEKLFF.

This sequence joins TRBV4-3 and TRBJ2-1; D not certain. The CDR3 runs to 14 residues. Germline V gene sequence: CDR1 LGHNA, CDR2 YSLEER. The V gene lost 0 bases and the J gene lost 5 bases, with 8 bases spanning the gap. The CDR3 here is CASSQERGHNEQFF. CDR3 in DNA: TGCGCCAGCAGCCAAGAGAGAGGTCACAATGAGCAGTTCTTC.